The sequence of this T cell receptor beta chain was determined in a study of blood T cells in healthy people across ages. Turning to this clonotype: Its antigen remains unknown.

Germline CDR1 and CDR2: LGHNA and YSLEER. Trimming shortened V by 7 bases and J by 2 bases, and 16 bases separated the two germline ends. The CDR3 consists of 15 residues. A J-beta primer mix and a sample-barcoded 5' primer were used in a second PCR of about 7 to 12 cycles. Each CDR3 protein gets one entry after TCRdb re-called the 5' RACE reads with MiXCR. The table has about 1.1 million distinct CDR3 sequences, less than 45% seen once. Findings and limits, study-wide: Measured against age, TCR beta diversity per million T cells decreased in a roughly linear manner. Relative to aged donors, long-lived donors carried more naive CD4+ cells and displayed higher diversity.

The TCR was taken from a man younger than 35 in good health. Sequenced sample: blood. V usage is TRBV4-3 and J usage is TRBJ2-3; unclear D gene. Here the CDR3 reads CASTPNGLNTDTQYF. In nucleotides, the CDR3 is TGCGCCAGCACCCCAAACGGGCTTAACACAGATACGCAGTATTTT.